Below, 3 T cell receptor beta chains from the same sample are listed, as sequenced in a study of cytomegalovirus exposure and HLA in healthy donors. Data came from immunoSEQ multiplex PCR; TCRdb stores just in-frame clones and leaves some out. The sample has roughly 260,000 clones; roughly 89% are singletons. Input material: PBMCs. The origin of the receptors is a woman younger than 35 in good health and CMV-seronegative.

The V call is TRBV5-1, the J call TRBJ2-1; TRBD1 might be the D (6 bases). V lost 4 bases to trimming and J lost 8 bases, with 22 bases between them. Germline loops: CDR1 SGHRS, CDR2 YFSETQ. This CDR3 has 16 residues. CDR3 amino acids: CASSILQLTGNDEQFF. In DNA, the CDR3 is TGCGCCAGCAGCATATTACAATTAACAGGGAATGATGAGCAGTTCTTC. Full variable domain (remainder filled in from reference TRBV5-1 and TRBJ2-1): KAGVTQTPRYLIKTRGQQVTLSCSPISGHRSVSWYQQTPGQGLQFLFEYFSETQRNKGNFPGRFSGRQFSNSRSEMNVSTLELGDSALYLCASSILQLTGNDEQFFGPGTRLTVL.

This chain links TRBV27 with TRBJ2-1; tentatively, D is TRBD1 (6 bases). Germline V gene lookup returns CDR1 MNHEY and CDR2 SMNVEV (reference sequence). The V end lost 8 bases, the J end lost 5 bases, and 19 bases lay between the germline ends. The CDR3 is 15 residues long. The DNA of the CDR3 is TGTGCCAGCTGTCGCTCGTTTGCAGGGGACAATGAGCAGTTCTTC. As protein: CASCRSFAGDNEQFF.

The chain couples TRBV27 to TRBJ2-1; the D gene is possibly TRBD2 (6 bases). V was trimmed by 6 bases and J by 2 bases, leaving 14 bases between them. From germline, CDR1 is MNHEY and CDR2 SMNVEV (reference sequence). This CDR3 spans 15 amino acids. The CDR3 nucleotides read TGTGCCAGCAGCTACGGGGGTGGGACCTACAATGAGCAGTTCTTC. Protein product: CASSYGGGTYNEQFF.